The next 14 T cell receptor beta chains were all read from a single sample in a study of blood T cell repertoires in COVID-19. Data came from immunoSEQ multiplex PCR; TCRdb stores just in-frame clones and leaves some out. The sample has over 250,000 clones, approximately 90% seen once. Input material: PBMCs or T cells enriched from blood (not recorded which). The receptors here all came from a woman aged 18-30 years who had recovered from COVID-19.

This rearrangement joins TRBV7-9 to TRBJ1-1, with D possibly matching TRBD1 (6 bases). The CDR3 is 15 residues long. Trimming removed 2 bases at V and 0 bases at J, with 10 bases between. CDR1 and CDR2 from the germline V gene are SEHNR and FQNEAQ (reference sequence). In DNA, the CDR3 is TGTGCCAGCAGCTTAATAGGACAGCTGAACACTGAAGCTTTCTTT. It encodes CASSLIGQLNTEAFF.

The chain carries TRBV5-8 and TRBJ1-6; a possible D gene is TRBD1 (5 bases). This CDR3 comprises 14 residues. Between the trimmed V and J ends, which lost 4 bases and 9 bases, there was a span of 14 bases. CDR1 is SGHTS, CDR2 YDEGEE, per germline. CDR3 in DNA: TGTGCCAGCAGCCTCAGGGTCGGTGGTTCACCCCTCCACTTT. Its protein is CASSLRVGGSPLHF.

The chain couples TRBV29-1 to TRBJ1-1, with D tentatively TRBD1 (6 bases). Germline values: CDR1 SQVTM, CDR2 ANQGSEA. The CDR3 extends over 13 amino acids. The ends were cut back, 7 bases at V and 5 bases at J, with 17 bases in the middle. Here the CDR3 DNA reads TGCAGCGGTGTACAGGGAGTTGGGACTGAAGCTTTCTTT. Translated, it gives CSGVQGVGTEAFF.

With respect to this clone: Other DNA sequences from this sample encode an identical CDR3 as well. The rearrangement joins TRBV5-1 to TRBJ1-1; tentative D call: TRBD1 (6 bases). Germline CDR1 SGHRS, CDR2 YFSETQ. The CDR3 runs 14 residues. V lost 0 bases, J lost 1 base, and 7 bases lay in between. CDR3 protein: CASSLVGQNTEAFF. The CDR3 DNA reads as TGCGCCAGCAGCTTGGTGGGACAGAACACTGAAGCTTTCTTT.

The chain couples TRBV28 to TRBJ2-1, with TRBD1 matching 8 bases. The CDR3 runs 15 residues. Unmatched junction bases numbered 6, after V lost 6 bases and J lost 2 bases. Germline V gives CDR1 MDHEN, CDR2 SYDVKM. CDR3 sequence reads: CASSPRTGPYNEQFF. The DNA of the CDR3 is TGTGCCAGCAGCCCCCGGACAGGGCCCTACAATGAGCAGTTCTTC.

The chain has TRBV25-1 and TRBJ2-1, with 10 nucleotides matching TRBD1. From germline, CDR1 is MGHDK and CDR2 SYGVNS. The V gene end was trimmed by 5 bases and the J gene end by 7 bases; junction bases not matched to a gene: 8. This CDR3 is built from 15 residues. CDR3 protein: CASSFDRGRLNEQFF. CDR3 in DNA: TGTGCCAGCAGTTTCGACAGGGGGCGCTTAAATGAGCAGTTCTTC. The variable domain in full, completed from reference TRBV25-1 and TRBJ2-1, reads EADIYQTPRYLVIGTGKKITLECSQTMGHDKMYWYQQDPGMELHLIHYSYGVNSTEKGDLSSESTVSRIRTEHFPLTLESARPSHTSQYLCASSFDRGRLNEQFFGPGTRLTVL.

The rearrangement joins TRBV12-3 or TRBV12-4 to TRBJ2-3; D ambiguous. This CDR3 spans 12 amino acids. V was trimmed by 3 bases and J by 9 bases, leaving 10 bases between them. The CDR3 bases are TGTGCCAGCAGTTTTACAGATGCCACGCAGTATTTT. Protein: CASSFTDATQYF.

To note about this clone: Within the sample, other DNA sequences also encode this same CDR3. CDR3 loop: CASSVDRNTEAFF. DNA of the CDR3: TGTGCCAGCAGCGTAGATAGGAACACTGAAGCTTTCTTT. The gene calls are TRBV9 and TRBJ1-1; no clear D. This CDR3 has 13 amino acids. Germline-derived CDR1 and CDR2 are SGDLS and YYNGEE. The V gene lost 0 bases and the J gene lost 1 base, with 4 bases spanning the gap.

The V and J genes are TRBV5-1 and TRBJ1-1; TRBD1 agrees at 7 bases. Looked up from germline, CDR1 is SGHRS and CDR2 is YFSETQ. This CDR3 contains 16 residues. The V gene end was trimmed by 4 bases and the J gene end by 4 bases; junction bases not matched to a gene: 13. The CDR3: CASSPQTHRGGTEAFF. The CDR3, as DNA: TGCGCCAGCAGCCCTCAGACGCACAGGGGTGGCACTGAAGCTTTCTTT.

This chain links TRBV29-1 with TRBJ1-2; the D gene is possibly TRBD1 (5 bases). V was pared by 5 bases and J by 2 bases, with 9 bases between. This CDR3 has 12 residues. Per the germline V gene, CDR1 is SQVTM and CDR2 is ANQGSEA. The CDR3 coding sequence is TGCAGCGTTTTTACAGGAAACTATGGCTACACCTTC. Translation gives CSVFTGNYGYTF.

V usage is TRBV9 and J usage is TRBJ1-1; 10 bases align to TRBD1. The ends lost 2 bases at V and 4 bases at J; junction bases unmatched: 2. CDR1 and CDR2 from the germline V gene are SGDLS and YYNGEE. The CDR3 loop spans 14 amino acids. The CDR3 reads CASSVRQGATEAFF. In DNA form, the CDR3 reads TGTGCCAGCAGCGTCAGACAGGGGGCCACTGAAGCTTTCTTT. Full variable domain (remainder filled in from reference TRBV9 and TRBJ1-1): DSGVTQTPKHLITATGQRVTLRCSPRSGDLSVYWYQQSLDQGLQFLIQYYNGEERAKGNILERFSAQQFPDLHSELNLSSLELGDSALYFCASSVRQGATEAFFGQGTRLTVV.

The chain couples TRBV5-4 to TRBJ1-5; TRBD1 matches 8 bases. CDR1 is SGHNT, CDR2 YYREEE, per germline (reference sequence). Trimming took 3 bases from V and 3 from J; bases not matched to a gene: 2. This CDR3 comprises 14 residues. In nucleotides, the CDR3 is TGTGCCAGCAGCTCGGACAGGGACAATCAGCCCCAGCATTTT. Its translation: CASSSDRDNQPQHF.

Points on this clone: Other DNA sequences in this sample translate to the same CDR3. The chain couples TRBV6-5 to TRBJ1-1; 8 nucleotides line up with TRBD1. Germline values: CDR1 MNHEY, CDR2 SVGAGI. J gave up 5 bases and V 6 bases, and 8 bases lay outside the gene matches. The length of the CDR3 is 14 residues. CDR3 region: CASRATGGRTEAFF. The CDR3 DNA sequence: TGTGCCAGCAGGGCTACAGGGGGAAGGACTGAAGCTTTCTTT.

V usage is TRBV19 and J usage is TRBJ1-6; 12 bases match TRBD1. V dropped 11 bases and J dropped 10; count of bases not matched to a gene: 15. CDR3 length: 16 residues. Germline V gene lookup returns CDR1 LNHDA and CDR2 SQIVND (reference sequence). The CDR3: CASRGGQGASSSPLHF. The DNA of the CDR3 is TGTGCCTCTAGGGGGGGACAGGGGGCATCAAGCTCACCCCTCCACTTT.